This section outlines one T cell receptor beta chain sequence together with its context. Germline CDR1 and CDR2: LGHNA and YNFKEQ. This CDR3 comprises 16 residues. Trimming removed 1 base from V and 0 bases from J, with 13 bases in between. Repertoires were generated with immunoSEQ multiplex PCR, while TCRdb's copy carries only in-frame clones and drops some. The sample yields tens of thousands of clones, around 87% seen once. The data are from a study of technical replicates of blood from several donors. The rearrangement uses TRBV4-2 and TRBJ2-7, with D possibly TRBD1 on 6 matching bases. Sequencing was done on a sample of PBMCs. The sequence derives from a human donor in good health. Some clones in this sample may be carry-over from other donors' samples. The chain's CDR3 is CASSQVWQGSSYEQYF. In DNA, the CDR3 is TGTGCCAGCAGCCAAGTTTGGCAGGGGTCCTCCTACGAGCAGTACTTC.